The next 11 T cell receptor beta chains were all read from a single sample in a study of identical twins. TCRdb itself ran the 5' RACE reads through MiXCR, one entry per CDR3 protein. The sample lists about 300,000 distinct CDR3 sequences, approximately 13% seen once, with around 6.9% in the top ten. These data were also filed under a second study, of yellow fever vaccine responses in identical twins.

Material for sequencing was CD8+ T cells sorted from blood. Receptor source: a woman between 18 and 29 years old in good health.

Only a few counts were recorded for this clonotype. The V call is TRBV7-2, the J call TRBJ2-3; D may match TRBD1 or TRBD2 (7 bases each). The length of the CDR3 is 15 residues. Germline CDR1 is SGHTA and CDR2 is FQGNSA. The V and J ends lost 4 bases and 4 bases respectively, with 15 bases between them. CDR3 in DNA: TGTGCCAGCAGCTCAGGGGGGGTGGGGTCAGATACGCAGTATTTT. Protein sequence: CASSSGGVGSDTQYF. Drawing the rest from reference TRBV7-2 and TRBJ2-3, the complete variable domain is GAGVSQSPSNKVTEKGKDVELRCDPISGHTALYWYRQSLGQGLEFLIYFQGNSAPDKSGLPSDRFSAERTGGSVSTLTIQRTQQEDSAVYLCASSSGGVGSDTQYFGPGTRLTVL.

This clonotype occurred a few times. In nucleotides, the CDR3 is TGTGCCAGCAGTGAAGGGCCCATAGCGGGAGGCCGCAATGAGCAGTTCTTC. Amino acid sequence: CASSEGPIAGGRNEQFF. The V call is TRBV2, the J call TRBJ2-1, with 10 positions matching TRBD2. This CDR3 region has 17 residues. V lost 1 base to trimming and J lost 6 bases; unmatched junction nucleotides: 9. Germline CDR1 SNHLY, CDR2 FYNNEI.

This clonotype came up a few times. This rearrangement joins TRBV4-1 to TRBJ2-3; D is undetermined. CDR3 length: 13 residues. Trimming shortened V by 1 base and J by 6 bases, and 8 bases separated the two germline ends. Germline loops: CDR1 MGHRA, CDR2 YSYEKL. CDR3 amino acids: CASSQVVSDTQYF. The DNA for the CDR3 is TGCGCCAGCAGCCAAGTGGTCTCGGATACGCAGTATTTT.

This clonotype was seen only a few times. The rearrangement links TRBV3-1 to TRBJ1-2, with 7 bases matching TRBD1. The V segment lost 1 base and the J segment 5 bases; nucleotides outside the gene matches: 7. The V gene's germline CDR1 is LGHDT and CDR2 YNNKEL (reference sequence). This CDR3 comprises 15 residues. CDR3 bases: TGTGCCAGCAGCCAAGTTCCGGGACAGCAATATGGCTACACCTTC. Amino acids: CASSQVPGQQYGYTF.

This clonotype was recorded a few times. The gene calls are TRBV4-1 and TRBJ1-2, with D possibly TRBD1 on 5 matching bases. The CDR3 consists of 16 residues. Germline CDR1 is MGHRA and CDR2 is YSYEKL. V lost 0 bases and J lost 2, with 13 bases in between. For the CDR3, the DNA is TGCGCCAGCAGCCAAGATACTTCAGGGTCCAACTATGGCTACACCTTC. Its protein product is CASSQDTSGSNYGYTF.

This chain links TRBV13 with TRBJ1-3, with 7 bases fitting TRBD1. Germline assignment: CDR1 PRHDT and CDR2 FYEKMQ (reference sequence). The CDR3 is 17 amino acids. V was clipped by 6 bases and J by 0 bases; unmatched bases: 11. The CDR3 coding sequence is TGTGCCAGCAGTACCGGGACAGCGTATGACTCTGGAAACACCATATATTTT. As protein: CASSTGTAYDSGNTIYF.

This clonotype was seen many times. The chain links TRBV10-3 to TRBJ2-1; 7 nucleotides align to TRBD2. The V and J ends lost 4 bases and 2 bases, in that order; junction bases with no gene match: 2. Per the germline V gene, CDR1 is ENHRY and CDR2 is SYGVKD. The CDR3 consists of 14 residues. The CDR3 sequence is CAISVGGPYNEQFF. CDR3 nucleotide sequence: TGTGCCATCAGTGTGGGAGGGCCCTACAATGAGCAGTTCTTC.

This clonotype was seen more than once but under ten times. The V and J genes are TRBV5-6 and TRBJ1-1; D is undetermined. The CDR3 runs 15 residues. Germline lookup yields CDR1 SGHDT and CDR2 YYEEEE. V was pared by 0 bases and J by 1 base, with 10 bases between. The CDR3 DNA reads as TGTGCCAGCAGCTTGGAGGGAGCCCCGAACACTGAAGCTTTCTTT. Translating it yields CASSLEGAPNTEAFF.

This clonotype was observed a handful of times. The CDR3 loop is CASSYSTPRGEDTEAFF. The CDR3 coding sequence is TGTGCCAGCAGTTACTCGACCCCCCGGGGGGAGGACACTGAAGCTTTCTTT. This chain connects TRBV6-5 to TRBJ1-1; possible D gene TRBD1, 5 bases. Between the trimmed V and J ends, which lost 0 bases and 3 bases, there was a span of 17 bases. The CDR3 runs 17 residues. CDR1 is MNHEY and CDR2 is SVGAGI in the germline V gene.

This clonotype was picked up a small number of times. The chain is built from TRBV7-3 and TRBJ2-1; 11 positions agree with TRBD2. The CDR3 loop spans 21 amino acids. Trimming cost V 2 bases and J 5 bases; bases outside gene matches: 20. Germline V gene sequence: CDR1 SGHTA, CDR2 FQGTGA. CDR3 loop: CASSLYGAGTSGRRPHNEQFF. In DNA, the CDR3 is TGTGCCAGCAGCTTATACGGGGCTGGGACTAGCGGAAGGAGGCCTCACAATGAGCAGTTCTTC. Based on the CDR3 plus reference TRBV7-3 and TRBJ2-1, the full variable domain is GAGVSQTPSNKVTEKGKYVELRCDPISGHTALYWYRQSLGQGPEFLIYFQGTGAADDSGLPNDRFFAVRPEGSVSTLKIQRTERGDSAVYLCASSLYGAGTSGRRPHNEQFFGPGTRLTVL.

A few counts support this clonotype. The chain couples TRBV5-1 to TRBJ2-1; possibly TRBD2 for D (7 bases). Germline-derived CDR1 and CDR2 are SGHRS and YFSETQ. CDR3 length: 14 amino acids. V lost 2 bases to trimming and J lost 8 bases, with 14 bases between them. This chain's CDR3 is CASSFSRGADEQFF. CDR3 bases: TGCGCCAGCAGCTTCAGTCGGGGGGCAGATGAGCAGTTCTTC.